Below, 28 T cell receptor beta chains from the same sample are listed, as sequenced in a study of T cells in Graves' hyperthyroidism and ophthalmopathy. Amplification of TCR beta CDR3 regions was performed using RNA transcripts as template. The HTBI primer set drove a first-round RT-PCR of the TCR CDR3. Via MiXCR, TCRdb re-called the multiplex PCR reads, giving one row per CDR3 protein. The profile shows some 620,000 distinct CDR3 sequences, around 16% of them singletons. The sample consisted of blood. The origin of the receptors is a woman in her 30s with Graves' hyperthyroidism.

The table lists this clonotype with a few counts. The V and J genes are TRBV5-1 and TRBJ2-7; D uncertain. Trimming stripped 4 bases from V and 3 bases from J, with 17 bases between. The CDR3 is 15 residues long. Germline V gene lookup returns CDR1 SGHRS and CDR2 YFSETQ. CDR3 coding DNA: TGCGCCAGCAGCAGCCGGGTCGGGTTTGTCTACGAGCAGTACTTC. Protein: CASSSRVGFVYEQYF.

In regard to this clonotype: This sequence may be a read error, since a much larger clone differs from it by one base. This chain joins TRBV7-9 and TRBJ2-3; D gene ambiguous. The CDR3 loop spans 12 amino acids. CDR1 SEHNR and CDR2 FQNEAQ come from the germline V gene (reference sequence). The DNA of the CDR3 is TGTGCCAGCAGCCAAAGCAAAGATACGCAGTATTTT. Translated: CASSQSKDTQYF. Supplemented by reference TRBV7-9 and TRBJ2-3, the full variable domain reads DTGVSQNPRHKITKRGQNVTFRCDPISEHNRLYWYRQTLGQGPEFLTYFQNEAQLEKSRLLSDRFSAERPKGSFSTLEIQRTEQGDSAMYLCASSQSKDTQYFGPGTRLTVL.

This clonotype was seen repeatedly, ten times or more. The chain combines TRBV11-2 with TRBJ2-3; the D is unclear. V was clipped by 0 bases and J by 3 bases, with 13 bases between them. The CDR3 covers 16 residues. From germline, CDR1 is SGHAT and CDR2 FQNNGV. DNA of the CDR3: TGTGCCAGCAGCTTAGATCTGTCAGTAAGAACAGATACGCAGTATTTT. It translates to CASSLDLSVRTDTQYF.

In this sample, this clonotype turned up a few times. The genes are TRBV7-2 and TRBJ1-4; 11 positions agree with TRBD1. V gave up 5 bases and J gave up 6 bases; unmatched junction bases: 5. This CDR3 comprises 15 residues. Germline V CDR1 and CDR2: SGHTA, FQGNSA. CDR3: CASSNRDRGYEKLFF. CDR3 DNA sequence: TGTGCCAGCAGCAACCGGGACAGGGGGTATGAAAAACTGTTTTTT.

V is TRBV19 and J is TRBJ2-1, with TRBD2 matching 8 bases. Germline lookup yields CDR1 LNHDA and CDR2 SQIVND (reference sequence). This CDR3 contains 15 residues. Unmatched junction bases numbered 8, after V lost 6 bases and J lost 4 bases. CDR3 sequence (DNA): TGTGCCAGTAGCCGAACTAGCGGACAATACAATGAGCAGTTCTTC. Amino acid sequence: CASSRTSGQYNEQFF.

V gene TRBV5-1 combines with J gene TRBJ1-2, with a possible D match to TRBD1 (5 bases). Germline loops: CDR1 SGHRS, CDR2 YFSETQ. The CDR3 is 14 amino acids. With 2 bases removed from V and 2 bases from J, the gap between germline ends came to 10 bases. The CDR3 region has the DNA TGCGCCAGCAGCTTCGATGGGGCGAACTATGGCTACACCTTC. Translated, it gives CASSFDGANYGYTF. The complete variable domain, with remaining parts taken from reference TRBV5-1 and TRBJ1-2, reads KAGVTQTPRYLIKTRGQQVTLSCSPISGHRSVSWYQQTPGQGLQFLFEYFSETQRNKGNFPGRFSGRQFSNSRSEMNVSTLELGDSALYLCASSFDGANYGYTFGSGTRLTVV.

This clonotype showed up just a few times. CDR3 DNA: TGTGCCAGCAGCGTCAAGGGCTCCAACACTGAAGCTTTCTTT. Protein product: CASSVKGSNTEAFF. This chain connects TRBV9 to TRBJ1-1; no reliable D call. In germline, CDR1 is SGDLS, CDR2 YYNGEE. V lost 2 bases to trimming and J lost 2 bases, with 10 bases between them. CDR3 length: 14 amino acids.

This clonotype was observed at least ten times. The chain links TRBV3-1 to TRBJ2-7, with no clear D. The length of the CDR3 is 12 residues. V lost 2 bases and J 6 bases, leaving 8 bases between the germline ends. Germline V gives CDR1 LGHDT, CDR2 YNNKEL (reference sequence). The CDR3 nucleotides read TGTGCCAGCAGCCAAATCTTAGGCGAGCAGTACTTC. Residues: CASSQILGEQYF.

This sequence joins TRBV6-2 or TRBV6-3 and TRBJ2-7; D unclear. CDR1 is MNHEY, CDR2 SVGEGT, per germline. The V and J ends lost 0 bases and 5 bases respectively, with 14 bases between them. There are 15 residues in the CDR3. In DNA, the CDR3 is TGTGCCAGCAGTTACTCGGGCGTGGGGTTTGACGAGCAGTACTTC. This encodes CASSYSGVGFDEQYF.

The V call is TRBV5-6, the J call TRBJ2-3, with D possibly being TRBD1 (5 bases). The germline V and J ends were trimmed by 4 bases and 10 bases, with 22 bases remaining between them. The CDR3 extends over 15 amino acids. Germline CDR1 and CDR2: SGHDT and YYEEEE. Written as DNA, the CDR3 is TGTGCCAGCAGCCCTGGGGCAGGGCCCAGTGTATCGCAGTATTTT. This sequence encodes CASSPGAGPSVSQYF.

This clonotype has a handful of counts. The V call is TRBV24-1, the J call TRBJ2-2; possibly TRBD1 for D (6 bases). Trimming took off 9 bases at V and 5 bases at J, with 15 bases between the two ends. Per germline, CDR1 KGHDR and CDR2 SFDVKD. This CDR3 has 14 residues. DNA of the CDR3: TGTGCCACCCGTCGAGCAGGGGCTACCGGGGAGCTGTTTTTT. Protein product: CATRRAGATGELFF.

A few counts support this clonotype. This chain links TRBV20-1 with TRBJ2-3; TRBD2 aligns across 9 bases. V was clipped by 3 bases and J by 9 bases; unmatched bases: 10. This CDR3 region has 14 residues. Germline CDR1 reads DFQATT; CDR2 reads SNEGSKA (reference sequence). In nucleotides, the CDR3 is TGCAGTGCTAGGAGCGGGAGGCCACCCCCCACGCAGTATTTT. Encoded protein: CSARSGRPPPTQYF.

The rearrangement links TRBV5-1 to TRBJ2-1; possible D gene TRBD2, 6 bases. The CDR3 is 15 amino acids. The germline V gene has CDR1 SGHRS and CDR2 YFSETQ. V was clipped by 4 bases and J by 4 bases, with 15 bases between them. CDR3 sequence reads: CASSPPSGPYNEQFF. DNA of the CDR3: TGCGCCAGCAGCCCGCCGAGCGGGCCGTACAATGAGCAGTTCTTC. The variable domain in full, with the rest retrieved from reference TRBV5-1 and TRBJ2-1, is KAGVTQTPRYLIKTRGQQVTLSCSPISGHRSVSWYQQTPGQGLQFLFEYFSETQRNKGNFPGRFSGRQFSNSRSEMNVSTLELGDSALYLCASSPPSGPYNEQFFGPGTRLTVL.

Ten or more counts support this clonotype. The CDR3 reads CASSLNRRANSPLHF. For the CDR3, the DNA is TGTGCCAGCAGTTTAAATCGTAGAGCTAATTCACCCCTCCACTTT. The chain recombines TRBV28 with TRBJ1-6; D is uncertain. Germline loops: CDR1 MDHEN, CDR2 SYDVKM. Trimming took 2 bases from V and 6 from J, leaving 11 bases between them. The CDR3 runs 15 residues.

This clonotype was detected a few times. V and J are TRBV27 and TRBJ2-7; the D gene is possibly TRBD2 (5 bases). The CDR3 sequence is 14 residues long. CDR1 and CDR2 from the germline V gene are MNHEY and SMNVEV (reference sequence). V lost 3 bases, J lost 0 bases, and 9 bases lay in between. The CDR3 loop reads CASSFGMSSYEQYF. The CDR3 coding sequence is TGTGCCAGCAGTTTCGGGATGAGCTCCTACGAGCAGTACTTC.

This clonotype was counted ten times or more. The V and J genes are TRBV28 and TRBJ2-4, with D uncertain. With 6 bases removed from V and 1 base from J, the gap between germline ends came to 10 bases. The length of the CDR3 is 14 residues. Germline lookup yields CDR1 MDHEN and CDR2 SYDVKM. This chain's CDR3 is CASSPWDAKNIQYF. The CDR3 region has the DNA TGTGCCAGCAGCCCGTGGGATGCCAAAAACATTCAGTACTTC.

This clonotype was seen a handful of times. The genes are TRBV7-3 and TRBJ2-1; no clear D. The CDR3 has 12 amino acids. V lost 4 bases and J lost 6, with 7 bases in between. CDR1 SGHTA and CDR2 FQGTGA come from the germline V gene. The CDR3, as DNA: TGTGCCAGCAGCTCCCCGAGCAATGAGCAGTTCTTC. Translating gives CASSSPSNEQFF. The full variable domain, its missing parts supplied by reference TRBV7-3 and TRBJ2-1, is GAGVSQTPSNKVTEKGKYVELRCDPISGHTALYWYRQSLGQGPEFLIYFQGTGAADDSGLPNDRFFAVRPEGSVSTLKIQRTERGDSAVYLCASSSPSNEQFFGPGTRLTVL.

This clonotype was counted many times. The CDR3 DNA reads TGTGCCTGGAATGGGGACAGTAGCACAGATACGCAGTATTTT. Protein sequence: CAWNGDSSTDTQYF. The chain uses TRBV30 and TRBJ2-3; 7 nucleotides align to TRBD1. This CDR3 spans 14 amino acids. The germline V gene encodes CDR1 GTSNPN and CDR2 SVGIG (reference sequence). Trimming at V came to 4 bases and at J to 0 bases, leaving 4 bases not matched to a gene.

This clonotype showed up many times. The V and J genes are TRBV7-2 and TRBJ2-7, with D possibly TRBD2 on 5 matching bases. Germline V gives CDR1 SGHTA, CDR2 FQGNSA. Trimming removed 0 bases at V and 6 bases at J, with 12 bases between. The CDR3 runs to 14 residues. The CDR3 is CASSLAHGVLEQYF. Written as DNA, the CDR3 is TGTGCCAGCAGCTTAGCGCACGGGGTCCTCGAGCAGTACTTC.

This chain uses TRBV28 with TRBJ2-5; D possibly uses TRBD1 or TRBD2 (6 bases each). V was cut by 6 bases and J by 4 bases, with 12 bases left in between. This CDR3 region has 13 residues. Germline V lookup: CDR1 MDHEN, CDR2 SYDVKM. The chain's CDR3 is CASRIQGGETQYF. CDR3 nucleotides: TGTGCCAGCAGGATACAGGGAGGAGAGACCCAGTACTTC.

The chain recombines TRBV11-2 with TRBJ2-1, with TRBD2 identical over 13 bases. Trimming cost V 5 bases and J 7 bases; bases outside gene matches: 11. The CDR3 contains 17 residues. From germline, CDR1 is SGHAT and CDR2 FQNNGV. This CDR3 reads CASSPGLAGVSRNEQFF. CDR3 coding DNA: TGTGCCAGCAGCCCAGGACTAGCGGGAGTCTCTCGGAATGAGCAGTTCTTC.

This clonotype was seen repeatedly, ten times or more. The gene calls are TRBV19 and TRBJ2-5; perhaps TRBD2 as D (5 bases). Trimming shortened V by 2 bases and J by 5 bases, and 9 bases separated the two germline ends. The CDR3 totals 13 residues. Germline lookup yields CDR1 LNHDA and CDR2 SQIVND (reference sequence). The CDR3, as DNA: TGTGCCAGTAGTATAACGGGATCGGAGACCCAGTACTTC. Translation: CASSITGSETQYF.

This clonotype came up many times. The CDR3 sequence: CASSQGGVFNEQFF. The DNA of the CDR3 is TGTGCCAGCAGCCAAGGGGGGGTTTTCAATGAGCAGTTCTTC. The J gene is TRBJ2-1, the V gene TRBV3-1, with TRBD2 as a possible D gene (6 bases). The CDR3 loop spans 14 amino acids. Germline V gives CDR1 LGHDT, CDR2 YNNKEL (reference sequence). Between the trimmed V and J ends, which lost 1 base and 6 bases, there was a span of 10 bases.

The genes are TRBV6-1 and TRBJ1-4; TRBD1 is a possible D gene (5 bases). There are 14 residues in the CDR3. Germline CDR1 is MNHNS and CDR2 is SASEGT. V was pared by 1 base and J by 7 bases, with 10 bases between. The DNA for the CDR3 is TGTGCCAGCAGTGAAGTGCCAGGGACTGAAAAACTGTTTTTT. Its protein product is CASSEVPGTEKLFF.

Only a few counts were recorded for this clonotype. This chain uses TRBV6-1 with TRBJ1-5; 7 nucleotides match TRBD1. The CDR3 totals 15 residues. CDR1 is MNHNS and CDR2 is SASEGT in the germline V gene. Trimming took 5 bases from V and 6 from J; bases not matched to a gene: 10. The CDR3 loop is CASSPDRLGVQPQHF. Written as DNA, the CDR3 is TGTGCCAGCAGTCCGGACAGGCTGGGTGTTCAGCCCCAGCATTTT.

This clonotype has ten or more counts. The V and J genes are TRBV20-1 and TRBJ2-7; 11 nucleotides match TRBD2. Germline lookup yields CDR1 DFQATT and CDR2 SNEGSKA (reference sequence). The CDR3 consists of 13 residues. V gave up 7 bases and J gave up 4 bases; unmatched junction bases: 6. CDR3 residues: CSERTSGSYEQYF. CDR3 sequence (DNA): TGCAGTGAAAGAACTAGCGGGAGTTACGAGCAGTACTTC.

The DNA for the CDR3 is TGTGCCAGCACTGCGACTAGCGGGAGGGGGTGGAGAGAGACCCAGTACTTC. Encoded protein: CASTATSGRGWRETQYF. V usage is TRBV27 and J usage is TRBJ2-5; TRBD2 aligns across 14 bases. Germline V gene sequence: CDR1 MNHEY, CDR2 SMNVEV (reference sequence). V was pared by 7 bases and J by 4 bases, with 11 bases of the junction left unmatched. This CDR3 has 17 amino acids.

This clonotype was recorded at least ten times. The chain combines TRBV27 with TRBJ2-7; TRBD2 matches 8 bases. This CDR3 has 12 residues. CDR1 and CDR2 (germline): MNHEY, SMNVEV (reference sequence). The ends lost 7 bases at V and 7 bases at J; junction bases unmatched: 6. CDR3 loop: CASTTGLGEQYF. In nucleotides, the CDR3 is TGTGCCAGCACTACGGGACTAGGGGAGCAGTACTTC.